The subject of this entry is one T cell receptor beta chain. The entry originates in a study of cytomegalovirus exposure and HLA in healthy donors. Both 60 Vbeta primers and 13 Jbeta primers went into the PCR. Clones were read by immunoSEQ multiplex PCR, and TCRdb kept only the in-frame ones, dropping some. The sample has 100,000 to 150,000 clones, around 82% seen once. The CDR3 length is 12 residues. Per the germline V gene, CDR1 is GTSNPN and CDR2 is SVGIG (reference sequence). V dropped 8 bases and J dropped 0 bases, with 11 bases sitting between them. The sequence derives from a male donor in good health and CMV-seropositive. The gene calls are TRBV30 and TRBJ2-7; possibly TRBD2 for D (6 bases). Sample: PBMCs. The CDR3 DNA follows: TGTGCCCGGGAGACTAGCTCCTACGAGCAGTACTTC. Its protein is CARETSSYEQYF.